These 15 T cell receptor beta chains were all obtained from the same sample, sequenced in a study of blood T cell repertoires in COVID-19. Sequenced by immunoSEQ multiplex PCR; TCRdb stores in-frame clones only, minus some. The sample comprises 95,000 to 150,000 clones, about 89% of which are singletons, and 30% rests with the top ten. The sequencing sample was made of peripheral blood. These TCRs come from a woman in her seventies with acute or convalescent COVID-19.

The rearrangement links TRBV18 to TRBJ1-1; possible D gene TRBD1, 6 bases. The V gene's germline CDR1 is KGHSH and CDR2 LQKENI. The CDR3 loop spans 15 amino acids. Trimming cost V 2 bases and J 3 bases, with 13 bases left between them. CDR3 bases: TGTGCCAGCTCACCAAAAGGGGGGGTTGACACTGAAGCTTTCTTT. This translates into CASSPKGGVDTEAFF. The whole variable domain, remainder taken from reference TRBV18 and TRBJ1-1, is NAGVMQNPRHLVRRRGQEARLRCSPMKGHSHVYWYRQLPEEGLKFMVYLQKENIIDESGMPKERFSAEFPKEGPSILRIQQVVRGDSAAYFCASSPKGGVDTEAFFGQGTRLTVV.

This chain links TRBV28 with TRBJ1-5; no reliable D call. This CDR3 spans 14 amino acids. Germline V gives CDR1 MDHEN, CDR2 SYDVKM. The germline V and J ends were trimmed by 3 bases and 7 bases, with 13 bases remaining between them. CDR3 in amino acids: CASSFVTAGQPQHF. The CDR3 DNA is TGTGCCAGCAGTTTTGTCACAGCGGGCCAGCCCCAGCATTTT. Supplemented by reference TRBV28 and TRBJ1-5, the full variable domain reads DVKVTQSSRYLVKRTGEKVFLECVQDMDHENMFWYRQDPGLGLRLIYFSYDVKMKEKGDIPEGYSVSREKKERFSLILESASTNQTSMYLCASSFVTAGQPQHFGDGTRLSIL.

This clone has only a few counts. The chain has TRBV6-2 or TRBV6-3 and TRBJ2-1, with 7 positions matching TRBD2. This CDR3 is 17 amino acids long. V lost 6 bases to trimming and J lost 0 bases; unmatched junction nucleotides: 11. The germline gives CDR1 MNHEY, CDR2 SVGEGT. CDR3 nucleotides: TGTGCCAGCAGCCTCGGGCTAGCGGAAAGCTCCTACAATGAGCAGTTCTTC. Its translation is CASSLGLAESSYNEQFF.

CDR3 in amino acids: CASSPAGTANSPLHF. The DNA of the CDR3 is TGCGCCAGCAGCCCGGCCGGGACAGCCAATTCACCCCTCCACTTT. The rearrangement uses TRBV5-1 and TRBJ1-6, with 7 bases lining up with TRBD1. Per the germline V gene, CDR1 is SGHRS and CDR2 is YFSETQ. With V trimmed by 4 bases and J by 7 bases, 8 bases remained unmatched. The CDR3 has 15 amino acids.

CDR3 sequence: CASSLAHRINEKLFF. The DNA for the CDR3 is TGTGCCAGCAGCTTAGCCCACAGAATAAATGAAAAACTGTTTTTT. The genes are TRBV7-2 and TRBJ1-4; D is ambiguous. The CDR3 is made up of 15 amino acids. The V end was cut by 0 bases, the J end by 5 bases, with 10 bases between. CDR1 is SGHTA, CDR2 FQGNSA, per germline.

This chain connects TRBV28 to TRBJ1-1, with 8 bases that match TRBD1. The germline V gene has CDR1 MDHEN and CDR2 SYDVKM. Unmatched junction bases numbered 0, after V lost 2 bases and J lost 1 base. The CDR3 runs 14 residues. The CDR3 protein is CASSLGQGNTEAFF. In DNA form, the CDR3 reads TGTGCCAGCAGTTTAGGACAGGGGAACACTGAAGCTTTCTTT.

The chain has TRBV19 and TRBJ2-3, with TRBD2 matching 7 bases. The CDR3 has 16 amino acids. Germline CDR1 is LNHDA and CDR2 is SQIVND (reference sequence). V dropped 6 bases and J dropped 3; count of bases not matched to a gene: 12. CDR3 sequence (DNA): TGTGCCAGTAGACGCCCCCCCGGGGGGAGTACAGATACGCAGTATTTT. Protein: CASRRPPGGSTDTQYF.

This sequence joins TRBV5-1 and TRBJ2-7; D gene uncertain. The germline gives CDR1 SGHRS, CDR2 YFSETQ. The CDR3 runs 14 residues. V was pared by 0 bases and J by 2 bases, with 9 bases between. The CDR3 is CASSLGQATYEQYF. In nucleotides, the CDR3 is TGCGCCAGCAGCTTGGGTCAGGCGACCTACGAGCAGTACTTC.

Concerning this clone: One junction end does not reproduce the germline sequence, and a read error may be involved. The chain recombines TRBV29-1 with TRBJ2-5, with TRBD2 as a possible D gene (5 bases). The CDR3 contains 9 residues. Looked up from germline, CDR1 is SQVTM and CDR2 is ANQGSEA. Here the CDR3 reads CSVRDPMDF. DNA for the CDR3: TGCAGCGTCCGGGATCCGATGGACTTC.

This clone appeared once. V is TRBV5-4 and J is TRBJ2-7; 14 positions match TRBD2. Per germline, CDR1 SGHNT and CDR2 YYREEE (reference sequence). CDR3 length: 15 residues. V trimming: 3 bases; J trimming: 4 bases; junction bases outside the gene matches: 3. DNA of the CDR3: TGTGCCAGCAGCTCAGGGACTAGCGGGGGTTACGAGCAGTACTTC. Translated: CASSSGTSGGYEQYF.

The J gene is TRBJ1-4, the V gene TRBV30; maybe TRBD1 (5 bases). Trimming cost V 0 bases and J 4 bases, with 12 bases left between them. Germline V lookup: CDR1 GTSNPN, CDR2 SVGIG (reference sequence). The CDR3 has 15 amino acids. The CDR3 sequence: CAWSVNRFLNEKLFF. CDR3 sequence (DNA): TGTGCCTGGAGTGTAAACAGGTTTCTTAATGAAAAACTGTTTTTT.

V and J are TRBV18 and TRBJ1-4; 9 bases are a match to TRBD1. This CDR3 has 15 amino acids. Germline V CDR1 and CDR2: KGHSH, LQKENI. J gave up 7 bases and V 5 bases, and 8 bases lay outside the gene matches. Written as DNA, the CDR3 is TGTGCCAGCTCAAGGACAGGGGCCGGGGGTGAAAAACTGTTTTTT. Translation gives CASSRTGAGGEKLFF.

The gene calls are TRBV28 and TRBJ1-2, with no clear D. The CDR3 is 14 amino acids. With 6 bases removed from V and 5 bases from J, the gap between germline ends came to 16 bases. CDR1 MDHEN and CDR2 SYDVKM come from the germline V gene. Here the CDR3 reads CASRTAPPEYGYTF. The CDR3 nucleotides are TGTGCCAGCAGAACCGCCCCACCAGAATATGGCTACACCTTC.

V gene TRBV6-5 combines with J gene TRBJ2-6; 7 nucleotides align to TRBD1. V lost 9 bases to trimming and J lost 2 bases; unmatched junction nucleotides: 4. In germline, CDR1 is MNHEY, CDR2 SVGAGI. The CDR3 consists of 14 residues. The CDR3 loop is CASQRGPGANVLTF. The CDR3 DNA reads TGTGCCAGTCAGAGGGGGCCTGGGGCCAACGTCCTGACTTTC.

The rearrangement links TRBV6-5 to TRBJ2-3; 7 bases map to TRBD1. The CDR3 covers 14 residues. V lost 4 bases, J lost 1 base, and 2 bases stayed unmatched. Germline V gene sequence: CDR1 MNHEY, CDR2 SVGAGI. CDR3 region: CASSSGQGTDTQYF. The CDR3 DNA sequence: TGTGCCAGCAGTTCTGGACAGGGCACAGATACGCAGTATTTT.